This T cell receptor beta chain originates from a study of technical replicates of blood from several donors. The sample holds one count of this clone. The method was immunoSEQ multiplex PCR; TCRdb's version includes in-frame clones alone and lacks a portion of them. This repertoire shows approximately 70,000 clones, roughly 90% found once; its top ten account for roughly 0.41%. Per the germline V gene, CDR1 is SGHVS and CDR2 is FNYEAQ. The CDR3 length is 16 residues. The V gene lost 4 bases and the J gene lost 4 bases, with 19 bases spanning the gap. This TCR was sampled from a human donor in good health. The chain combines TRBV7-6 with TRBJ1-1; possibly TRBD1 for D (5 bases). Sequencing used T cells isolated from PBMCs. CDR3 amino acids: CASSSEGRLKITEAFF. In DNA, the CDR3 is TGTGCCAGCAGCTCTGAGGGGAGGTTGAAAATCACTGAAGCTTTCTTT.